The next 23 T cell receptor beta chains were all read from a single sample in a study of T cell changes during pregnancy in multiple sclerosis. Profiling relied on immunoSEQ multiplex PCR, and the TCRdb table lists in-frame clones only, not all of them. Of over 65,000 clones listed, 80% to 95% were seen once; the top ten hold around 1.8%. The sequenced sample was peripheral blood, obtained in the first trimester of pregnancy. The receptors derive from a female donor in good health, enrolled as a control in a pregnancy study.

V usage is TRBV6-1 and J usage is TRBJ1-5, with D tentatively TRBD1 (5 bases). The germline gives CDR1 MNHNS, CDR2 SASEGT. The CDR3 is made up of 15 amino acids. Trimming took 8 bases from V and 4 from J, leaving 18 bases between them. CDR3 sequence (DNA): TGTGCCAGCCGGCAGGACATAGGGCTTAATCAGCCCCAGCATTTT. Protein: CASRQDIGLNQPQHF.

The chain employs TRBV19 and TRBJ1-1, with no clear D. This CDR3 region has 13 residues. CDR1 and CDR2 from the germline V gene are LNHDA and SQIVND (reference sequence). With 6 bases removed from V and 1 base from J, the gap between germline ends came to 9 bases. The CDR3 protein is CASRSGGNTEAFF. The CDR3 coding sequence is TGTGCCAGTAGATCCGGAGGGAACACTGAAGCTTTCTTT. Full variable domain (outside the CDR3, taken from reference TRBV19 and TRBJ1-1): DGGITQSPKYLFRKEGQNVTLSCEQNLNHDAMYWYRQDPGQGLRLIYYSQIVNDFQKGDIAEGYSVSREKKESFPLTVTSAQKNPTAFYLCASRSGGNTEAFFGQGTRLTVV.

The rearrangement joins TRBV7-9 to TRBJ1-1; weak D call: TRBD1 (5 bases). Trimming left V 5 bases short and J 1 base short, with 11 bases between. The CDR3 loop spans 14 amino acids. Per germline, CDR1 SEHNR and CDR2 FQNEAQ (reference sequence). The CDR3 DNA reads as TGTGCCAGCAGCCCGGCTAGGGGGAACACTGAAGCTTTCTTT. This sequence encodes CASSPARGNTEAFF.

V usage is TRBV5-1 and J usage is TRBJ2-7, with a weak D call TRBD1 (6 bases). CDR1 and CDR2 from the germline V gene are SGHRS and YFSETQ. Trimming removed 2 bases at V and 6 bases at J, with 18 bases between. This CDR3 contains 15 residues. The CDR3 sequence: CASSFGQSYLAEQYF. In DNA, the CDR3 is TGCGCCAGCAGCTTTGGACAGTCCTACCTAGCCGAGCAGTACTTC.

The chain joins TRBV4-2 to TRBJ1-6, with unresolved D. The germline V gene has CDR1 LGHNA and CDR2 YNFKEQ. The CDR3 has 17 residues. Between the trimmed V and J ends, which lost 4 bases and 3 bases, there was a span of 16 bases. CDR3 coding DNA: TGTGCCAGCAGCCTGCAGGCAGCCGCTATCTATAATTCACCCCTCCACTTT. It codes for CASSLQAAAIYNSPLHF.

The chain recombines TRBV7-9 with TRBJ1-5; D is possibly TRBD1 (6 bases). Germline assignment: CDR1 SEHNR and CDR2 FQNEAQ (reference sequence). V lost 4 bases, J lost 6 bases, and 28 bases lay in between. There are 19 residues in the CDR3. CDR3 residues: CASSSTRGLQVGAGQPQHF. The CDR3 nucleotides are TGTGCCAGCAGCTCCACAAGAGGGTTACAGGTGGGGGCCGGTCAGCCCCAGCATTTT.

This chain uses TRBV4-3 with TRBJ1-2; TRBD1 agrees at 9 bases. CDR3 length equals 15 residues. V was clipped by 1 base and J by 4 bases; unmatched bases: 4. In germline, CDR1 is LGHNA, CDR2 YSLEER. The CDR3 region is CASSQVQGATYGYTF. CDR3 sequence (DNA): TGCGCCAGCAGCCAAGTACAGGGGGCGACCTATGGCTACACCTTC.

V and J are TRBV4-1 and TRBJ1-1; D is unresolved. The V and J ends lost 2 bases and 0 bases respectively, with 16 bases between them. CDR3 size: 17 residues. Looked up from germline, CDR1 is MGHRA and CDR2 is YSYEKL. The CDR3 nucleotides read TGCGCCAGCAGCCAATCCCGATTAGGCGACATGAACACTGAAGCTTTCTTT. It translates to CASSQSRLGDMNTEAFF.

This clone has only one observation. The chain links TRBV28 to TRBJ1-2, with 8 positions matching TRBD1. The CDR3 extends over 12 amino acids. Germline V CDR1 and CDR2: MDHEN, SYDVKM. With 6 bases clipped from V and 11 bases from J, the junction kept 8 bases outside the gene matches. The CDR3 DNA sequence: TGTGCCAGCAGCCAGGACAGGGATTGGTACACCTTC. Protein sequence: CASSQDRDWYTF.

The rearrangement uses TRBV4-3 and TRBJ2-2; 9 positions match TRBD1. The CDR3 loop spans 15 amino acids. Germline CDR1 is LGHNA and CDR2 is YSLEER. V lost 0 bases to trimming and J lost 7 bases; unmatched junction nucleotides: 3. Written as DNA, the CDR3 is TGCGCCAGCAGCCAAGAACAGGGGGCTGGCGGGGAGCTGTTTTTT. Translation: CASSQEQGAGGELFF.

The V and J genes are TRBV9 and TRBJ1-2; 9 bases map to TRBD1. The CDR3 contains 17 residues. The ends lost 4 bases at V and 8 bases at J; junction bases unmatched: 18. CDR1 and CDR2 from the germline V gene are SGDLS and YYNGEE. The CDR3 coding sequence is TGTGCCAGCAGCCTTAGCCCTCTTTTACAGGGGGCAAAAGGCTACACCTTC. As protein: CASSLSPLLQGAKGYTF.

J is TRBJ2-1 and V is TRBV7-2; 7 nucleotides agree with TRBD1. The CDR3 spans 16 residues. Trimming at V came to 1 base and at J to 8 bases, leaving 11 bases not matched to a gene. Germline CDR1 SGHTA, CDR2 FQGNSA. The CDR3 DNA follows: TGTGCCAGCAGCTTAGTTTTACAGGGGCCCCCAGATGAGCAGTTCTTC. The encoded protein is CASSLVLQGPPDEQFF.

This CDR3 reads CAWSPDSSLSGNTIYF. CDR3 in DNA: TGTGCCTGGAGTCCGGACAGCTCGCTCTCTGGAAACACCATATATTTT. The chain carries TRBV30 and TRBJ1-3, with TRBD1 as a possible D gene (6 bases). The CDR3 covers 16 residues. Trimming took off 2 bases at V and 0 bases at J, with 14 bases between the two ends. CDR1 is GTSNPN, CDR2 SVGIG, per germline (reference sequence).

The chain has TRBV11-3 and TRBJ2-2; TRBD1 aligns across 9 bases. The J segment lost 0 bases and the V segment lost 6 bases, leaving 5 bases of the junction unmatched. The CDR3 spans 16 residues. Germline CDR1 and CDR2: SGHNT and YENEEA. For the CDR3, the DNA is TGTGCCAGCAGGGAAACAGGGGGCGCGAACACCGGGGAGCTGTTTTTT. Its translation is CASRETGGANTGELFF.

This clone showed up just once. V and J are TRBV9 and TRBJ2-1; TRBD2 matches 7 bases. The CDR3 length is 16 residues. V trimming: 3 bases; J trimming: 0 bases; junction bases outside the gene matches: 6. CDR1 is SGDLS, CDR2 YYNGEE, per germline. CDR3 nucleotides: TGTGCCAGCAGCGCCAAGCGGGGAAGCTCCTACAATGAGCAGTTCTTC. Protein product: CASSAKRGSSYNEQFF.

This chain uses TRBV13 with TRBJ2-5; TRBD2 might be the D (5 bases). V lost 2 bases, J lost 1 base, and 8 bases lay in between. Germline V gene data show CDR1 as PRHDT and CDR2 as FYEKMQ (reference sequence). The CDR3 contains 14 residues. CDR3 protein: CASSLPGLQETQYF. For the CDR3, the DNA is TGTGCCAGCAGCTTACCCGGACTCCAAGAGACCCAGTACTTC.

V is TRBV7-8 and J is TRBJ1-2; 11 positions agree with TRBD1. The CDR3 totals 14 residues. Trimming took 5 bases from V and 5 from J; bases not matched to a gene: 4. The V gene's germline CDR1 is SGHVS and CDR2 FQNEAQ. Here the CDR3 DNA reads TGTGCCAGCAGCCCCCGGGACAGGGGGTATGGCTACACCTTC. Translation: CASSPRDRGYGYTF.

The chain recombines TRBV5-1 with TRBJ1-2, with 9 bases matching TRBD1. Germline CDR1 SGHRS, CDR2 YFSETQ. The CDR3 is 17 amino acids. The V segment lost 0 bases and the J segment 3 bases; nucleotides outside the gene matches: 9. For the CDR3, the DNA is TGCGCCAGCAGCTTGGAGGGACAGGGCGGCCCCCACTATGGCTACACCTTC. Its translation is CASSLEGQGGPHYGYTF.

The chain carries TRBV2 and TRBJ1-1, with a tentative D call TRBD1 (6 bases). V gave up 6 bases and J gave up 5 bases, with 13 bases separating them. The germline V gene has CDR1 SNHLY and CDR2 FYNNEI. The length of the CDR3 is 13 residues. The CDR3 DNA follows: TGTGCCAGCAGGGAAAAAAGGGGGACTGAAGCTTTCTTT. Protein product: CASREKRGTEAFF.

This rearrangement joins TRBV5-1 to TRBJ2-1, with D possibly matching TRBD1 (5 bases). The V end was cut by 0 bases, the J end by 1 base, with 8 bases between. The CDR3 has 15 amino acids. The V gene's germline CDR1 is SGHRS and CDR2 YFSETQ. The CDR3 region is CASSLVDSSYNEQFF. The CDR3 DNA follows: TGCGCCAGCAGCTTGGTCGACAGTTCCTACAATGAGCAGTTCTTC.

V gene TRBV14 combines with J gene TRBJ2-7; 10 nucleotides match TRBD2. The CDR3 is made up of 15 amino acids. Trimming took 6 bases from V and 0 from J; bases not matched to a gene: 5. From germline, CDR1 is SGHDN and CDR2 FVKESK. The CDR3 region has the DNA TGTGCCAGCAGTCCTAGCGGGGGCCTCTCCTACGAGCAGTACTTC. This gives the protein CASSPSGGLSYEQYF.

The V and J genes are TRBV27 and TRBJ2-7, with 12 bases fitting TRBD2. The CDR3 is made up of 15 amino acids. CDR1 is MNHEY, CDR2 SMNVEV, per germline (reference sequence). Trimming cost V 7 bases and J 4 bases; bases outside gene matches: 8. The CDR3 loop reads CASTPSGGAVYEQYF. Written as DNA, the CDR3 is TGTGCCAGCACCCCTAGCGGGGGGGCGGTATACGAGCAGTACTTC.

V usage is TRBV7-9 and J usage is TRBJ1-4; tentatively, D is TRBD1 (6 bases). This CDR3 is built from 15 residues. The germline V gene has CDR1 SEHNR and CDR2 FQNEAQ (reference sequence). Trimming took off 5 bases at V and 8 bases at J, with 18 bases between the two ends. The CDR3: CASSPLQGDGEKLFF. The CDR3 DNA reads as TGTGCCAGCAGCCCCTTACAGGGAGATGGCGAAAAACTGTTTTTT. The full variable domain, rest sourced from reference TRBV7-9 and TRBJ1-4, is DTGVSQNPRHKITKRGQNVTFRCDPISEHNRLYWYRQTLGQGPEFLTYFQNEAQLEKSRLLSDRFSAERPKGSFSTLEIQRTEQGDSAMYLCASSPLQGDGEKLFFGSGTQLSVL.